The sequence of this T cell receptor beta chain was determined in a study of lymphopenia after photon versus proton radiotherapy. CDR1 ENHRY and CDR2 SYGVKD come from the germline V gene. The CDR3 extends over 11 amino acids. The V gene lost 2 bases and the J gene lost 13 bases, with 11 bases spanning the gap. The data were produced by immunoSEQ multiplex PCR, yet TCRdb's version contains in-frame clones alone and is incomplete. The table records about 40,000 clones, around 83% of them present only once. The sequence was obtained from a woman aged 70-85 years with pancreatic cancer. The specimen comprised peripheral blood, sampled from a patient treated with proton-based radiotherapy. This sequence joins TRBV10-3 and TRBJ1-2; D is unresolved. CDR3 DNA sequence: TGTGCCATCAGTGAGGACAATGTGCCCACCTTC. Translation gives CAISEDNVPTF.